A selection of T cell receptor beta chains follows, all from one sample in a study of blood T cell repertoires in COVID-19. Libraries were prepared by immunoSEQ multiplex PCR; TCRdb keeps only in-frame clonotypes and omits some of them. The data contain 300,000 to 450,000 clones, about 92% of them seen just once; the ten biggest clones take up 3.9%. The sample consisted of peripheral blood. The source of these receptors is a woman aged 55-70 years with COVID-19, enrolled during active disease. CDR3s include the opening cysteine and the closing phenylalanine or tryptophan. The order of the fields is V gene, D gene, CDR3 protein. The D gene is left open where the match is weak.

v_gene: TRBV19; d_gene: TRBD1; CDR3aa: CASRGQGNQPQHF
v_gene: TRBV6-1; d_gene: .; CDR3aa: CASSEVTARQGQPQHF
v_gene: TRBV20-1; d_gene: .; CDR3aa: CSALAGGPQHF
v_gene: TRBV7-2; d_gene: .; CDR3aa: CASSPDVSVMGRGYTF
v_gene: TRBV11-2; d_gene: .; CDR3aa: CASSSRQAGTEAFF
v_gene: TRBV6-2/TRBV6-3; d_gene: .; CDR3aa: CASSDSPYGYTF
v_gene: TRBV6-2/TRBV6-3; d_gene: .; CDR3aa: CASSTGGMNTEAFF
v_gene: TRBV11-2; d_gene: .; CDR3aa: CASSALGNEAFF
v_gene: TRBV6-4; d_gene: TRBD1; CDR3aa: CASSASTGPYGYTF
v_gene: TRBV6-5; d_gene: TRBD1; CDR3aa: CASSRTGLVDYGYTF
v_gene: TRBV9; d_gene: .; CDR3aa: CASSDRGSGELFF
v_gene: TRBV3-1/TRBV3-2; d_gene: .; CDR3aa: CASSGATQYF
v_gene: TRBV10-3; d_gene: .; CDR3aa: CAISGFEGDGYTF
v_gene: TRBV5-1; d_gene: TRBD1; CDR3aa: CASSRTGEGSPLHF
v_gene: TRBV19; d_gene: .; CDR3aa: CASSLRQALGNTIYF
v_gene: TRBV9; d_gene: TRBD2; CDR3aa: CASTASGGRTDTQYF
v_gene: TRBV5-1; d_gene: .; CDR3aa: CASSLQGTDTQYF
v_gene: TRBV15; d_gene: .; CDR3aa: CATFSSDQPQHF
v_gene: TRBV10-3; d_gene: .; CDR3aa: CATSEVPSTDTQYF
v_gene: TRBV6-5; d_gene: .; CDR3aa: CASSYAGNSSPLHF
v_gene: TRBV7-9; d_gene: TRBD2; CDR3aa: CASFGTSGPGELFF
v_gene: TRBV19; d_gene: .; CDR3aa: CASSIQGKYGYTF
v_gene: TRBV4-1; d_gene: TRBD1; CDR3aa: CASSHIASGTATDTQYF
v_gene: TRBV2; d_gene: TRBD2; CDR3aa: CASSEARAGGGEQYF
v_gene: TRBV6-5; d_gene: .; CDR3aa: CASSLGRRGEAFF
v_gene: TRBV3-1/TRBV3-2; d_gene: TRBD1; CDR3aa: CASSPGQGDWETQYF
v_gene: TRBV18; d_gene: TRBD1; CDR3aa: CASSPAGTGFTEAFF
v_gene: TRBV2; d_gene: .; CDR3aa: CASSLAVRPPGELFF
v_gene: TRBV3-1/TRBV3-2; d_gene: TRBD1; CDR3aa: CASSQGDRSSGELFF
v_gene: TRBV7-2; d_gene: .; CDR3aa: CASSPPTGNTGELFF
v_gene: TRBV4-2; d_gene: TRBD1; CDR3aa: CASSQVKGTGGEKLFF
v_gene: TRBV18; d_gene: .; CDR3aa: CASSPTRQAGNFEAFF
v_gene: TRBV10-3; d_gene: .; CDR3aa: CAIRSMGTSGNTIYF
v_gene: TRBV30; d_gene: .; CDR3aa: CAWSEQGSNNYGYTF
v_gene: TRBV5-1; d_gene: TRBD2; CDR3aa: CASSFSAGLAETQYF
v_gene: TRBV30; d_gene: .; CDR3aa: CAWREQKAGNTIYF
v_gene: TRBV5-1; d_gene: TRBD2; CDR3aa: CASSFSGGQETQYF
v_gene: TRBV11-2; d_gene: .; CDR3aa: CASPGNNEQYF
v_gene: TRBV11-2; d_gene: .; CDR3aa: CASSFLGGVVSEAFF
v_gene: TRBV3-1/TRBV3-2; d_gene: .; CDR3aa: CASSQASYYGYTF
v_gene: TRBV6-5; d_gene: TRBD1; CDR3aa: CASSGPGGQPQHF
v_gene: TRBV29-1; d_gene: .; CDR3aa: CSVAREQSGGNTIYF
v_gene: TRBV2; d_gene: TRBD1; CDR3aa: CASSPVTGIDGYTF
v_gene: TRBV30; d_gene: TRBD1; CDR3aa: CAWRSGGIDTIYF
v_gene: TRBV6-5; d_gene: .; CDR3aa: CASSVQGRRETQYF
v_gene: TRBV5-1; d_gene: TRBD1; CDR3aa: CASSAGGQGRSTEAFF
v_gene: TRBV19; d_gene: TRBD1; CDR3aa: CASSIRRGRDGYTF
v_gene: TRBV7-9; d_gene: TRBD1; CDR3aa: CASSLATGAPGNEQFF